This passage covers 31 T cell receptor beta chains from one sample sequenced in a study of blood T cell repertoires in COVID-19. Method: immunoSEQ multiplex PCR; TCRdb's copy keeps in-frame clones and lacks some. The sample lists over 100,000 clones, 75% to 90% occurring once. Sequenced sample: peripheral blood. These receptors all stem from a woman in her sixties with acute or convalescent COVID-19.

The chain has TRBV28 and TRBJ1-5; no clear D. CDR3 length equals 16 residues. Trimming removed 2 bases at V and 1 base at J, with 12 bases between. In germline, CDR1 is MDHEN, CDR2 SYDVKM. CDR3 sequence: CASSLLRGLSNQPQHF. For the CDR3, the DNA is TGTGCCAGCAGTTTACTCCGAGGGCTGAGCAATCAGCCCCAGCATTTT.

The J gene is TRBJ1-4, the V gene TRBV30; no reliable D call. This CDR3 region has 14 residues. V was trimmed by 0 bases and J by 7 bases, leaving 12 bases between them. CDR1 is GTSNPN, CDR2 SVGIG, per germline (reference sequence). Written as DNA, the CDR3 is TGTGCCTGGAGTGTAGACTTAAGAACTGAAAAACTGTTTTTT. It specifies CAWSVDLRTEKLFF.

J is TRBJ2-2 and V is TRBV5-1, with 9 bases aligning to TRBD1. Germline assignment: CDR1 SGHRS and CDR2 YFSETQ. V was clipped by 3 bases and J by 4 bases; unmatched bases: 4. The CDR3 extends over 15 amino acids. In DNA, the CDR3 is TGCGCCAGCAGCTCGACAGGGGGAATCACCGGGGAGCTGTTTTTT. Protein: CASSSTGGITGELFF.

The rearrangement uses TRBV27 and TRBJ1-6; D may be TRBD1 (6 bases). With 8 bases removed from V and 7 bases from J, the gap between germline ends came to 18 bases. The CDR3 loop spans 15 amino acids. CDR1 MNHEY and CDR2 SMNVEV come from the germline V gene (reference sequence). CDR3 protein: CASRPGGQVNSPLHF. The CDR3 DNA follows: TGTGCCAGCCGGCCGGGGGGGCAGGTCAATTCACCCCTCCACTTT.

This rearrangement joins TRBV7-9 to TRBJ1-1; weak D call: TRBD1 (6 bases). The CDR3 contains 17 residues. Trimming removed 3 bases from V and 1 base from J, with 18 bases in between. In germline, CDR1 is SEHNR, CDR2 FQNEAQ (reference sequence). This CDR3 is CASSFQPGIQGNTEAFF. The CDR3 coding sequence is TGTGCCAGCAGCTTCCAACCGGGGATACAGGGGAACACTGAAGCTTTCTTT.

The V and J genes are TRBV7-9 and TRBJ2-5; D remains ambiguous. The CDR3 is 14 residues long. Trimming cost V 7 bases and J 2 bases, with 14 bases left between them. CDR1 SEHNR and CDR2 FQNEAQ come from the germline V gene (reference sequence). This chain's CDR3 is CASTPTLFQETQYF. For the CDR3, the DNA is TGTGCCAGCACCCCGACACTTTTTCAAGAGACCCAGTACTTC.

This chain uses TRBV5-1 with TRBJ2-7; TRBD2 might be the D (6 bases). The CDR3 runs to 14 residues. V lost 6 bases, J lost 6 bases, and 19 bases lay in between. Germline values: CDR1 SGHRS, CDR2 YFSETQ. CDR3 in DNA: TGCGCCAGCAACTCTGGACGGGGGTCGGGCGAGCAGTACTTC. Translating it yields CASNSGRGSGEQYF.

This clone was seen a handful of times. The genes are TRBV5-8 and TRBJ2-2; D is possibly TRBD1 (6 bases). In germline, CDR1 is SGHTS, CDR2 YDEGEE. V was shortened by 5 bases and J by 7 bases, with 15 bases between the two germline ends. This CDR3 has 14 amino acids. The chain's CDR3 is CASRRTGTGGELFF. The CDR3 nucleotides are TGTGCCAGCAGACGTACAGGGACCGGCGGGGAGCTGTTTTTT.

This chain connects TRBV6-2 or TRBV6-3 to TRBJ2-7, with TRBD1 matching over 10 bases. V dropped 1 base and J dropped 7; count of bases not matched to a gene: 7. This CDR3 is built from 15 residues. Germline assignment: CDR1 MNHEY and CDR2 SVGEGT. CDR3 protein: CASSYLRQGAGEQYF. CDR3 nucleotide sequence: TGTGCCAGCAGTTACTTGCGACAGGGGGCAGGGGAGCAGTACTTC.

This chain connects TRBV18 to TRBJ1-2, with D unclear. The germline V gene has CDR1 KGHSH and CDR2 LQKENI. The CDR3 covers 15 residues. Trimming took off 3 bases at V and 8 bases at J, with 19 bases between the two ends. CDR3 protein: CASSPEIVRNEGYTF. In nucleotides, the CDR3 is TGTGCCAGCTCACCGGAGATAGTAAGGAATGAAGGCTACACCTTC. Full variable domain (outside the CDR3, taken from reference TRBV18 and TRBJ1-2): NAGVMQNPRHLVRRRGQEARLRCSPMKGHSHVYWYRQLPEEGLKFMVYLQKENIIDESGMPKERFSAEFPKEGPSILRIQQVVRGDSAAYFCASSPEIVRNEGYTFGSGTRLTVV.

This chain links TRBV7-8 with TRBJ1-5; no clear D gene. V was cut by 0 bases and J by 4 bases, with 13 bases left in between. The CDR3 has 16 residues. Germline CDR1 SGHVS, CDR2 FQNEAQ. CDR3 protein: CASSLAHAGSNQPQHF. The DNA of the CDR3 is TGTGCCAGCAGCTTAGCGCATGCGGGGTCGAATCAGCCCCAGCATTTT.

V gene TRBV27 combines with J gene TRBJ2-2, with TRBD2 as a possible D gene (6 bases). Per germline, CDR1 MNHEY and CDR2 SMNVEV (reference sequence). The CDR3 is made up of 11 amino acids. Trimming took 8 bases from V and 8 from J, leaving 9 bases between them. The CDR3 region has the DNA TGTGCCAGCGGACTATTGGGGGAGCTGTTTTTT. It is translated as CASGLLGELFF.

Here the CDR3 reads CASSLDQGGTGELFF. The CDR3 nucleotides read TGCGCCAGCAGCTTGGATCAGGGAGGAACCGGGGAGCTGTTTTTT. The chain uses TRBV5-1 and TRBJ2-2; a weak D match, TRBD2 (6 bases). Trimming removed 0 bases from V and 5 bases from J, with 11 bases in between. The V gene's germline CDR1 is SGHRS and CDR2 YFSETQ. This CDR3 comprises 15 residues.

The CDR3 nucleotides read TGTGCCAGCAGCCCGGGACAGGGTTTTGAGACCCAGTACTTC. Translated: CASSPGQGFETQYF. This sequence joins TRBV7-9 and TRBJ2-5, with 9 bases aligning to TRBD1. Per germline, CDR1 SEHNR and CDR2 FQNEAQ (reference sequence). The CDR3 totals 14 residues. Trimming cost V 5 bases and J 5 bases; bases outside gene matches: 6.

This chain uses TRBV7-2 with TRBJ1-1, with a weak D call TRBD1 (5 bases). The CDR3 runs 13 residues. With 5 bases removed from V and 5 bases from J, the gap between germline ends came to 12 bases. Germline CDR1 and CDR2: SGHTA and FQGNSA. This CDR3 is CASSIRVRTEAFF. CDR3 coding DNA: TGTGCCAGCAGCATCAGGGTTAGGACTGAAGCTTTCTTT.

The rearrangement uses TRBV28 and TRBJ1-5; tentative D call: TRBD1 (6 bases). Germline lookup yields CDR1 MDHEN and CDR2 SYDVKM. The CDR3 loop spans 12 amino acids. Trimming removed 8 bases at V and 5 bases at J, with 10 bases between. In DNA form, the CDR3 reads TGTGCCAGCCGGGACATCCATCAGCCCCAGCATTTT. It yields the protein CASRDIHQPQHF.

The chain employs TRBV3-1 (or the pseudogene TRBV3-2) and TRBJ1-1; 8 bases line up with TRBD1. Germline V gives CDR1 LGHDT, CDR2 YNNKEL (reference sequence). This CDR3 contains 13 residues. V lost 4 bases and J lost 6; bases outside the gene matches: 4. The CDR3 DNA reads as TGTGCCAGCAGCCGACAGGGGTCCCCTGAAGCTTTCTTT. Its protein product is CASSRQGSPEAFF.

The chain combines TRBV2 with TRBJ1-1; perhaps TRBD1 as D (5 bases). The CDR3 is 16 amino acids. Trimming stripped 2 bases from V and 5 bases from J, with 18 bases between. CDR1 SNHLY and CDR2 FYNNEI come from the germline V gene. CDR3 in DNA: TGTGCCAGCAGTGAAACCCCCCGCCAGGGAGGGACTGAAGCTTTCTTT. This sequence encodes CASSETPRQGGTEAFF.

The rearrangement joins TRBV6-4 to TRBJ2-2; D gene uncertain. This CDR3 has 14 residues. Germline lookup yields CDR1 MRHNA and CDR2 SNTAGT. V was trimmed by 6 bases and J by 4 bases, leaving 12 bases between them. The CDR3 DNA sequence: TGTGCCAGCAGAACCCTGGCATCCACCGGGGAGCTGTTTTTT. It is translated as CASRTLASTGELFF.

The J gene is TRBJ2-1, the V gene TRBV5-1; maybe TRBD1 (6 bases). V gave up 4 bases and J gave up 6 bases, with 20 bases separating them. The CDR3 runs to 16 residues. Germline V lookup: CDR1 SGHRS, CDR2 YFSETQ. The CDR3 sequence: CASSPEVGAKPNEQFF. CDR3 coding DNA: TGCGCCAGCAGCCCCGAGGTGGGGGCCAAGCCCAATGAGCAGTTCTTC.

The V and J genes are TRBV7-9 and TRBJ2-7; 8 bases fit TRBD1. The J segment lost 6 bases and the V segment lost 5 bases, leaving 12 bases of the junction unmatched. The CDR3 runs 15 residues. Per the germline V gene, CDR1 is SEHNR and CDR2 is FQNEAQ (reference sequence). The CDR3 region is CASSAPGQEGVEQYF. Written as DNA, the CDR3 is TGTGCCAGCAGCGCTCCGGGACAGGAAGGGGTCGAGCAGTACTTC.

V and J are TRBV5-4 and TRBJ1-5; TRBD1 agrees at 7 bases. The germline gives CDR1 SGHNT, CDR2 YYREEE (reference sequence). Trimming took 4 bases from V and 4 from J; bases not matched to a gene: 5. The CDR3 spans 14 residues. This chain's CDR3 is CASSEQGWNQPQHF. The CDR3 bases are TGTGCCAGCAGCGAACAGGGGTGGAATCAGCCCCAGCATTTT.

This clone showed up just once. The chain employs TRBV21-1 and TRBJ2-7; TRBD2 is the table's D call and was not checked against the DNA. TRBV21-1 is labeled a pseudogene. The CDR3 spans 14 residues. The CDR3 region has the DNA TGTGCCAGCAGCCCAATATCCTCAGCGAACGAGCAGTACTTC. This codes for CASSPISSANEQYF.

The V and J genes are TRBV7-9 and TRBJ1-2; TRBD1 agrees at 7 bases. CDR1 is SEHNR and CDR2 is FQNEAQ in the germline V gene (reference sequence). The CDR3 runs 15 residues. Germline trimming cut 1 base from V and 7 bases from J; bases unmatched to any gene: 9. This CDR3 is CASSLGGGEVFGYTF. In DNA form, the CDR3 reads TGTGCCAGCAGCTTAGGAGGGGGCGAGGTTTTTGGCTACACCTTC.

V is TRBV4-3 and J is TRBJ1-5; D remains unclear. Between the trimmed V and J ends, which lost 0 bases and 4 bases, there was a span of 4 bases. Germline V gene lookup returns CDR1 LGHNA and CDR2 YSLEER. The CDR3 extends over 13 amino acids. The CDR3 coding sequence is TGCGCCAGCAGCCAAGATATGAATCAGCCCCAGCATTTT. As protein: CASSQDMNQPQHF.

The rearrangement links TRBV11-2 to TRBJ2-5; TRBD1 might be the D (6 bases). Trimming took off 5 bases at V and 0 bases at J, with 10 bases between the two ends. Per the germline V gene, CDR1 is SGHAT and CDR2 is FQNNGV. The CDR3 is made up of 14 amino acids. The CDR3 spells CASSAGTNQETQYF. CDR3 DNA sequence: TGTGCCAGCAGCGCCGGGACAAACCAAGAGACCCAGTACTTC. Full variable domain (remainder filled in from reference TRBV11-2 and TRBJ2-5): EAGVAQSPRYKIIEKRQSVAFWCNPISGHATLYWYQQILGQGPKLLIQFQNNGVVDDSQLPKDRFSAERLKGVDSTLKIQPAKLEDSAVYLCASSAGTNQETQYFGPGTRLLVL.

CDR3: CASSVGREDTQYF. As DNA, the CDR3 is TGTGCCAGCAGCGTGGGCCGCGAGGATACGCAGTATTTT. V is TRBV9 and J is TRBJ2-3, with D uncertain. The CDR3 extends over 13 amino acids. CDR1 and CDR2 from the germline V gene are SGDLS and YYNGEE. The V end lost 2 bases, the J end lost 6 bases, and 10 bases lay between the germline ends. Combining the CDR3 with reference TRBV9 and TRBJ2-3 gives the whole variable domain DSGVTQTPKHLITATGQRVTLRCSPRSGDLSVYWYQQSLDQGLQFLIQYYNGEERAKGNILERFSAQQFPDLHSELNLSSLELGDSALYFCASSVGREDTQYFGPGTRLTVL.

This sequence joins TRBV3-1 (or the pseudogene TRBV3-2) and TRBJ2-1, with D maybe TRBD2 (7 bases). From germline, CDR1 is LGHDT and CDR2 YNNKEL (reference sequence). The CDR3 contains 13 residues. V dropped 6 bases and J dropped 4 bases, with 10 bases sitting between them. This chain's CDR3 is CASRGGQYNEQFF. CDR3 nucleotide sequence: TGTGCCAGCAGGGGGGGGCAATACAATGAGCAGTTCTTC.

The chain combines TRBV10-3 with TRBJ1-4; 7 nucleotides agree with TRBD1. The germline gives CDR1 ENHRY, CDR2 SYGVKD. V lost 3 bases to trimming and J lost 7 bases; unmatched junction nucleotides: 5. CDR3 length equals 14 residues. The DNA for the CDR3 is TGTGCCATCAGTGATGGCAGACAGGGTGAAAAACTGTTTTTT. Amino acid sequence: CAISDGRQGEKLFF.

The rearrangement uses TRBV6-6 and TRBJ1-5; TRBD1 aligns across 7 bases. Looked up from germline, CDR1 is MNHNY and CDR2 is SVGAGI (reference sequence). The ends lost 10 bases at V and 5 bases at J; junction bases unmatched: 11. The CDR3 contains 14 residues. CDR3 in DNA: TGTGCCACCCGACAGGGTGGAATGGATCAGCCCCAGCATTTT. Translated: CATRQGGMDQPQHF.

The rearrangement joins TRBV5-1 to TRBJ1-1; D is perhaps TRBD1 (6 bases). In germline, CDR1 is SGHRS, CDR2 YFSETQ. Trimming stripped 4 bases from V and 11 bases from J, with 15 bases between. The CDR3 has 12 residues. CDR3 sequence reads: CASSQDSLKAFF. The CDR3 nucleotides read TGCGCCAGCAGCCAGGACAGTTTGAAGGCTTTCTTT.